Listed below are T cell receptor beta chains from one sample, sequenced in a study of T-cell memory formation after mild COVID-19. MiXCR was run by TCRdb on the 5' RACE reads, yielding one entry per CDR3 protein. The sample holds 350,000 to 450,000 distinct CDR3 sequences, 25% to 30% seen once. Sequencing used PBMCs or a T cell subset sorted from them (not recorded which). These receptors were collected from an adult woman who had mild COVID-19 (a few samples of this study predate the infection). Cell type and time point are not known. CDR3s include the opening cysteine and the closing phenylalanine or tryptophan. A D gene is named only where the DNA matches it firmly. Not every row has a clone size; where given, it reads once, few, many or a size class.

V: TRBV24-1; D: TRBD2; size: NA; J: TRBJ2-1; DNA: TGTGCCACCAGTGACCATCCCCAAGCGGGAGGATACAATGAGCAGTTCTTC; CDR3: CATSDHPQAGGYNEQFF
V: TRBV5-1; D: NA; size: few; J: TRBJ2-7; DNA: TGCGCCAGCAGCTTGAGTCGAGACTACGAGCAGTACTTC; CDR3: CASSLSRDYEQYF
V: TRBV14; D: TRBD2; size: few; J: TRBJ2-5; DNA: TGTGCCAGCAGCCAGCTCGCTAGCGGGGGCCAAGAGACCCAGTACTTC; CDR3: CASSQLASGGQETQYF
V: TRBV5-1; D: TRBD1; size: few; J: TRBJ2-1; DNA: TGCGCCAGCAGCTCCTCCGGGACAGGGTATAATGAGCAGTTCTTC; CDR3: CASSSSGTGYNEQFF
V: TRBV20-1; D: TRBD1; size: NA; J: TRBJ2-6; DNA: TGCAGTGCTAGTGACAGGGGGTACTCTGGGGCCAACGTCCTGACTTTC; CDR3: CSASDRGYSGANVLTF
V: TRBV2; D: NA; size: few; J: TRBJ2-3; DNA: TGTGCCAGCAGTGAATGGAGGGCTAGCGATAGCACAGATACGCAGTATTTT; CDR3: CASSEWRASDSTDTQYF
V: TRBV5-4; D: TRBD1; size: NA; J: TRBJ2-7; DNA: TGTGCCAGCAGTTATTCCGGGACAGTTCACGAGCAGTACTTC; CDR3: CASSYSGTVHEQYF
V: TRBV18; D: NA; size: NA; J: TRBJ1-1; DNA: TGTGCCAGCTCACCACTCGAAAACACTGAAGCTTTCTTT; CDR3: CASSPLENTEAFF
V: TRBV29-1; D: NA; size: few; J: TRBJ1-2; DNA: TGCAGCGTTGAAACGGGCGGCTATGGCTACACCTTC; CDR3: CSVETGGYGYTF
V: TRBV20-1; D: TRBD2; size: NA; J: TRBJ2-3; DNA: TGCAGTGCTTATCCAGGAACGGGAGCGGGGGGCAGGGATACGCAGTATTTT; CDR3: CSAYPGTGAGGRDTQYF
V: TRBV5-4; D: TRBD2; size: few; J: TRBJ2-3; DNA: TGTGCCAGCAGCTTGGCAGCGGGGGCAGATACGCAGTATTTT; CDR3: CASSLAAGADTQYF
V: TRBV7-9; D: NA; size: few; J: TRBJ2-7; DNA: TGTGCCAGCAGCTTAGGAATAGCGCAGTACTTC; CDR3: CASSLGIAQYF
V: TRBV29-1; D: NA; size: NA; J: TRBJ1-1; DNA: TGCAGCGTTGGCGGGACGGGGAACACTGAAGCTTTCTTT; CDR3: CSVGGTGNTEAFF
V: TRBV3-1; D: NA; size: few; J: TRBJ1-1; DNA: TGTGCCAGCAGCCCTAGCGCGAACACTGAAGCTTTCTTT; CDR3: CASSPSANTEAFF
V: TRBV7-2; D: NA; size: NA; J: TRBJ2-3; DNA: TGTGCCAGCAGCTTAGGCTCGTATACGCAGTATTTT; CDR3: CASSLGSYTQYF
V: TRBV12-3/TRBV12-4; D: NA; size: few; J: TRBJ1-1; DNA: TGTGCCAGCAGTTTAGCGGCAGGTGAGAACACTGAAGCTTTCTTT; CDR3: CASSLAAGENTEAFF
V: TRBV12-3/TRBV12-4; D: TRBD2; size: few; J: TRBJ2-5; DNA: TGTGCCAGCAGTTTGGGCAGGGTAGCGGGAGAGACCCAGTACTTC; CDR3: CASSLGRVAGETQYF
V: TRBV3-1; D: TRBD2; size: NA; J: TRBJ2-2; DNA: TGTGCCAGCAGCCAAGAAACGCTAGCGGGAGCGAACACCGGGGAGCTGTTTTTT; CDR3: CASSQETLAGANTGELFF
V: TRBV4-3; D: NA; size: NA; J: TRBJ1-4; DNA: TGCGCCAGCAGCGCGGGGCCACGGGAAAAACTGTTTTTT; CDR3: CASSAGPREKLFF
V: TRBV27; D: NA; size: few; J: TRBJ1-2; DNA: TGTGCCAGCAGTTTGGCGCGGAACTATGGCTACACCTTC; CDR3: CASSLARNYGYTF
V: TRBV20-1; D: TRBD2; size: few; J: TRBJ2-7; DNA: TGCAGTGCTAGAGGGGGTCAGGCGGGAGGCTACGAGCAGTACTTC; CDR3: CSARGGQAGGYEQYF
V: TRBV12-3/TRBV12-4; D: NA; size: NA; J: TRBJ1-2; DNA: TGTGCCAGCAGTTTGACGGACGGGTATGGCTACACCTTC; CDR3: CASSLTDGYGYTF
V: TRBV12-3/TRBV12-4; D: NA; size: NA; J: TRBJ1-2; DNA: TGTGCCAGCAGTTTCACAGCAAACTATGGCTACACCTTC; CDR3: CASSFTANYGYTF